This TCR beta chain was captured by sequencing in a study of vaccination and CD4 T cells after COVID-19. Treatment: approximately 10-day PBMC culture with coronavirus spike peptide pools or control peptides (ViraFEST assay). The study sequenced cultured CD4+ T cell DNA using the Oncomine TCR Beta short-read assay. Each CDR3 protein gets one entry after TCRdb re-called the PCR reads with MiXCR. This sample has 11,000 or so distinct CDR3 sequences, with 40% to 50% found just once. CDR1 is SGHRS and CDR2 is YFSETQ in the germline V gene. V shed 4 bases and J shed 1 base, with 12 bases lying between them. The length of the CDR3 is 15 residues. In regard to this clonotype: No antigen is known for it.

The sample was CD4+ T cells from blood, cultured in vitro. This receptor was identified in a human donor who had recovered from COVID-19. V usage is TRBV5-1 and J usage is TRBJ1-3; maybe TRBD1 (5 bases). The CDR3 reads CASSVGPSSGNTIYF. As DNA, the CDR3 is TGCGCCAGCAGCGTGGGACCATCTTCTGGAAACACCATATATTTT.